This T cell receptor (beta chain) was captured in a study of blood T cell repertoires in COVID-19. The CDR3 totals 14 residues. V was pared by 0 bases and J by 5 bases, with 7 bases between. Looked up from germline, CDR1 is SGHTA and CDR2 is FQGTGA. Using immunoSEQ multiplex PCR, the repertoire was profiled, and TCRdb retains in-frame clones only, with some absent. The sample includes some 400,000 clones, around 87% of them seen just once. Sample: peripheral blood. J is TRBJ2-2 and V is TRBV7-3; D possibly corresponds to TRBD2 (5 bases). The receptor was isolated from a woman between 55 and 75 years old with COVID-19, enrolled during active disease. DNA of the CDR3: TGTGCCAGCAGCTTAACGTCGGGGACCGGGGAGCTGTTTTTT. Encoded protein: CASSLTSGTGELFF.